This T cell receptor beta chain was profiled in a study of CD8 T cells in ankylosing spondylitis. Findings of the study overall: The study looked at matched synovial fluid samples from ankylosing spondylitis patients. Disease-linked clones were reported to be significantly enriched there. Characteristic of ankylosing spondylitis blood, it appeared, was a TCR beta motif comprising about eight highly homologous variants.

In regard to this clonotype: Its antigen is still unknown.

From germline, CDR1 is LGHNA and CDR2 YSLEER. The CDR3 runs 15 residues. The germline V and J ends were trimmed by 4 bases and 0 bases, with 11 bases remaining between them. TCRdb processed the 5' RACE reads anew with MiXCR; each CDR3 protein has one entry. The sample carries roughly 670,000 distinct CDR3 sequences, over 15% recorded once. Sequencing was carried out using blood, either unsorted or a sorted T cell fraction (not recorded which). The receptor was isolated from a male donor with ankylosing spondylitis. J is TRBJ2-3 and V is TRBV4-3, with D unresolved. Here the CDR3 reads CASSRQRASTDTQYF. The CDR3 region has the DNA TGCGCCAGCAGCCGACAACGGGCCAGCACAGATACGCAGTATTTT.